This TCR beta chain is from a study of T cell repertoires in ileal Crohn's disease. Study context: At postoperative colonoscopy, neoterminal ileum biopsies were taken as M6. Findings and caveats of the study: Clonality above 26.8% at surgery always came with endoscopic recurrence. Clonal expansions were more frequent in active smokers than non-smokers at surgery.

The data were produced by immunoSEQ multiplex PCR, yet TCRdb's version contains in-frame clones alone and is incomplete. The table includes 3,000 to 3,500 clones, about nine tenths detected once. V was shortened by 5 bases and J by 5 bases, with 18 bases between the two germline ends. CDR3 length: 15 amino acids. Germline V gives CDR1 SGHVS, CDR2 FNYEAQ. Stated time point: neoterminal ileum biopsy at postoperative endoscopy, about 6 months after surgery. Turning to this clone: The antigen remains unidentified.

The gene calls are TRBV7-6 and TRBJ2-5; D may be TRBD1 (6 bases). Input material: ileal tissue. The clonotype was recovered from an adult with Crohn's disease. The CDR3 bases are TGTGCCAGCAGCACGCTCCCAGGGGCCCGGGAGACCCAGTACTTC. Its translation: CASSTLPGARETQYF. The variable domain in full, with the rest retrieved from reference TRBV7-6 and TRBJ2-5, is GAGVSQSPRYKVTKRGQDVALRCDPISGHVSLYWYRQALGQGPEFLTYFNYEAQQDKSGLPNDRFSAERPEGSISTLTIQRTEQRDSAMYRCASSTLPGARETQYFGPGTRLLVL.